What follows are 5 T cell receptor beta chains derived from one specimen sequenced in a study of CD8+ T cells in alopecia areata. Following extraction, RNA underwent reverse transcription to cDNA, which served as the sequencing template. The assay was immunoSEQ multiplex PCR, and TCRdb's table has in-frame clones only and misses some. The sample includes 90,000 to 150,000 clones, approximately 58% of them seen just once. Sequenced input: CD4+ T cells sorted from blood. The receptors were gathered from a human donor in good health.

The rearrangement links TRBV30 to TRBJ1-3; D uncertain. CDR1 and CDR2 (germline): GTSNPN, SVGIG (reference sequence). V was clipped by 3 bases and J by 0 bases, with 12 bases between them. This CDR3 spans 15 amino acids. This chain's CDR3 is CAWSAQGSSGNTIYF. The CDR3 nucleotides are TGTGCCTGGAGCGCACAAGGATCCTCTGGAAACACCATATATTTT.

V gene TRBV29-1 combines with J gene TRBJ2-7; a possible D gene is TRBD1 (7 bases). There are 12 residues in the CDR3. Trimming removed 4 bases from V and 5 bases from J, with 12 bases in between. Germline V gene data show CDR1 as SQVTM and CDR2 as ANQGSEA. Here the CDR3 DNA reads TGCAGCGTTGGGTCAGGGGGGAACGAGCAGTACTTC. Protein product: CSVGSGGNEQYF.

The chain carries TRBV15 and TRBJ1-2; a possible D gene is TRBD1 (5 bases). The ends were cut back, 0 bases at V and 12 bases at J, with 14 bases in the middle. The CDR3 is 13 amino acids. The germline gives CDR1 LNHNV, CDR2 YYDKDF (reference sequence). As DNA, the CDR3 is TGTGCCACCAGCAGAGATTGGTCAGGGCAACACACCTTC. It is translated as CATSRDWSGQHTF.

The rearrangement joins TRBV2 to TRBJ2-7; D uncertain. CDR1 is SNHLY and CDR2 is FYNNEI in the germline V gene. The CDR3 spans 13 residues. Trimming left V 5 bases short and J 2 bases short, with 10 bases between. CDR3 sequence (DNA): TGTGCCAGCAGTAGAGACACTGCCTACGAGCAGTACTTC. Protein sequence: CASSRDTAYEQYF.

The CDR3 DNA reads TGTGCCACAAGGGACAGCGATGGCTACACCTTC. It specifies CATRDSDGYTF. The chain employs TRBV14 and TRBJ1-2, with 7 nucleotides matching TRBD1. The germline gives CDR1 SGHDN, CDR2 FVKESK. This CDR3 is built from 11 residues. Trimming cost V 10 bases and J 6 bases; bases outside gene matches: 5.